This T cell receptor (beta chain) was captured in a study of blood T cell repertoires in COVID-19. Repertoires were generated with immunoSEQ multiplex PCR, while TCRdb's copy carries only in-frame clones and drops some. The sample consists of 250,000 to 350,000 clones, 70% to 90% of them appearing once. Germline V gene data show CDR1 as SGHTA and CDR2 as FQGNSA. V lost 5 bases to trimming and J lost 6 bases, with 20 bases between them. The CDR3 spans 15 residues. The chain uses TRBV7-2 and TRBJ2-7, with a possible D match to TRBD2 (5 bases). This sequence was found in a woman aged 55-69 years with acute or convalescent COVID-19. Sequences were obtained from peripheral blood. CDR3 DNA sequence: TGTGCCAGCAGCCTAAACATCGGGGTAGCGAGCGAGCAGTACTTC. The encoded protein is CASSLNIGVASEQYF. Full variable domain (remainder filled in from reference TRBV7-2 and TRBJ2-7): GAGVSQSPSNKVTEKGKDVELRCDPISGHTALYWYRQSLGQGLEFLIYFQGNSAPDKSGLPSDRFSAERTGGSVSTLTIQRTQQEDSAVYLCASSLNIGVASEQYFGPGTRLTVT.